A selection of T cell receptor beta chains follows, all from one sample in a study of OX40 agonist ivuxolimab in advanced cancers. TCRdb keeps only in-frame clones here, not all; method: immunoSEQ multiplex PCR. Of 50,000 to 75,000 clones in the sample, roughly 89% were seen once. Sequenced here: CD4+ or CD8+ T cells sorted from blood, sampled in a trial of the OX40 agonist ivuxolimab. The receptors shown here come from an adult with an advanced solid tumor such as melanoma, head and neck, liver or kidney cancer. CDR3s include the opening cysteine and the closing phenylalanine or tryptophan. The order of the fields is clone size, J gene, V gene, CDR3 protein. Part of the rows lack a size; the others show once, few, many or a class for expanded clones.

. | TRBJ1-1 | TRBV5-4 | CASSLPGSMNTEAFF
once | TRBJ1-2 | TRBV5-1 | CASSPDSNYGYTF
few | TRBJ1-2 | TRBV6-1 | CASRSGGGDSYGYTF
. | TRBJ2-7 | TRBV6-1 | CASSEPGPVPNEQYF
. | TRBJ2-3 | TRBV5-1 | CASSSRTSTYSTDTQYF
once | TRBJ2-3 | TRBV27 | CASSLKWLRTDTQYF
. | TRBJ1-3 | TRBV7-9 | CASSWTGGTGNTIYF
. | TRBJ2-3 | TRBV5-1 | CASSRGQGASTDTQYF
. | TRBJ1-4 | TRBV6-5 | CASSKQGSGEKLFF
. | TRBJ2-7 | TRBV27 | CASSLRGAEGSYEQYF
. | TRBJ2-5 | TRBV6-1 | CASSDPEKETQYF
. | TRBJ1-4 | TRBV6-6 | CASSYSFGVGEKLFF
. | TRBJ2-1 | TRBV5-4 | CASSPGGAVDNEQFF
few | TRBJ1-6 | TRBV10-3 | CAISERSGRDNSPLHF
. | TRBJ1-2 | TRBV29-1 | CSVSLGDYGYTF
. | TRBJ2-5 | TRBV20-1 | CSATGLASQYF
few | TRBJ1-1 | TRBV19 | CASSKGGATVLFEAFF
few | TRBJ2-1 | TRBV19 | CASSIVGSNEQFF
. | TRBJ2-2 | TRBV7-2 | CASSLKGLAGQSTGELFF
. | TRBJ1-3 | TRBV5-8 | CASSLFRTWGDTIYF
. | TRBJ2-1 | TRBV10-2 | CASSERLAGYDEQFF
few | TRBJ2-6 | TRBV18 | CASSPQNSGANVLTF
. | TRBJ1-1 | TRBV6-6 | CASRHRVDTEAFF
. | TRBJ1-4 | TRBV7-9 | CASSPGRVQLFF
. | TRBJ2-4 | TRBV18 | CASSPPSGENIQYF
. | TRBJ2-3 | TRBV5-1 | CASSRLAGSTDTQYF
few | TRBJ2-6 | TRBV7-9 | CASSLGQGPTPGANVLTF
few | TRBJ2-2 | TRBV9 | CASSASGNTGELFF
. | TRBJ2-7 | TRBV7-8 | CASSLSLAGAGDEQYF